The entry below describes one T cell receptor (beta chain). This sample is drawn from a study of control samples from healthy donors and cancer patients. Germline V gives CDR1 SGDLS, CDR2 YYNGEE. This CDR3 has 13 amino acids. The ends were cut back, 0 bases at V and 4 bases at J, with 4 bases in the middle. Using immunoSEQ multiplex PCR, the repertoire was profiled, and TCRdb retains in-frame clones only, with some absent. The sample totals approximately 190,000 clones; its top ten clones hold about 2.2%. The sequence was collected from a woman between 25 and 40 years old in good health. Sequencing was carried out using blood. The chain employs TRBV9 and TRBJ1-4; no clear D. Written as DNA, the CDR3 is TGTGCCAGCAGCGTAGATGTTAATGAAAAACTGTTTTTT. As protein: CASSVDVNEKLFF.